This T cell receptor (beta chain) is from a study of monozygotic twins with inflammatory bowel disease. CDR3 length: 15 amino acids. TCRalpha and TCRbeta cDNA was put through two nested PCRs of roughly 16 and 10 cycles. TCRdb re-called the 5' RACE reads; one entry per CDR3 protein, DNA not given. The sample yields under 200,000 distinct CDR3 sequences, of which the top ten take up 2% to 3%. General observations from the study: Discordant twins showed the same repertoire similarity as concordant twins, possibly from limited power.

On this clonotype: The antigen remains undetermined.

What was sequenced was blood. The V gene is TRBV12-3 or TRBV12-4, the J gene TRBJ2-7; TCRdb returns TRBD1, unconfirmable since there is no DNA. The TCR comes from a human donor with ulcerative colitis or Crohn's disease, or a healthy co-twin of an affected twin (not recorded which). CDR3 in amino acids: CASSLGWRGTYEQYF.